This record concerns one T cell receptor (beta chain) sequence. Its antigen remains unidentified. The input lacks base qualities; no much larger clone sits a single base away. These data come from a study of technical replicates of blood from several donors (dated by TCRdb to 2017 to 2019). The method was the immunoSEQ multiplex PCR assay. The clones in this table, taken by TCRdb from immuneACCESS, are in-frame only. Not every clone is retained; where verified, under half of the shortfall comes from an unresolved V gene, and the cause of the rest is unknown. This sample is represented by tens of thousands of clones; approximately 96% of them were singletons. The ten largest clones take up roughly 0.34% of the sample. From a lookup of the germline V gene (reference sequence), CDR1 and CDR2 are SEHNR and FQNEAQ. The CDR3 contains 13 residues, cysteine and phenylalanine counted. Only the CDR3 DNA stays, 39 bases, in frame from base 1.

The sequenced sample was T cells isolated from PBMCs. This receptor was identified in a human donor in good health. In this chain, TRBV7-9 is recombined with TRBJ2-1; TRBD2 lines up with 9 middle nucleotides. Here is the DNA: TGTGCAACCCGGACTAGCGTCTACAATGAGCAGTTCTTC. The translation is CATRTSVYNEQFF.